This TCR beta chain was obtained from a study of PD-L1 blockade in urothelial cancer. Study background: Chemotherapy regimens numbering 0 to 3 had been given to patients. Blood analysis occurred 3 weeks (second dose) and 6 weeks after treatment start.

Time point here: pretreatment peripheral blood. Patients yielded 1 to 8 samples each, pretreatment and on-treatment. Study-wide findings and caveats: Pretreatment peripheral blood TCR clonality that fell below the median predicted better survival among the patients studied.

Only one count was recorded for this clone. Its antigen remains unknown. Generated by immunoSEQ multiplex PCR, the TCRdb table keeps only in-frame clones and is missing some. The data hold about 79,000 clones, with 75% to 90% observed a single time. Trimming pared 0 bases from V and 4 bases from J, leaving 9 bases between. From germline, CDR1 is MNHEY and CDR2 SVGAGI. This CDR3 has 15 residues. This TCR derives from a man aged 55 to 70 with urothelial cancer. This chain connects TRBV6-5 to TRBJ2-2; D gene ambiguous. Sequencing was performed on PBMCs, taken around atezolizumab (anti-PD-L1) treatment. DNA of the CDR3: TGTGCCAGCAGTTACTCGTCCTCTCTCACCGGGGAGCTGTTTTTT. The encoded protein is CASSYSSSLTGELFF.